Below, 11 T cell receptor beta chains from the same sample are listed, as sequenced in a study of radiotherapy plus CTLA-4 blockade in lung cancer. Sequencing used immunoSEQ multiplex PCR; TCRdb keeps in-frame clones, though not all of them. Of 25,000 to 35,000 clones in the sample, almost 80% were seen once. Specimen: peripheral blood, collected from a patient treated with radiotherapy plus ipilimumab. These receptors came from a human donor with non-small cell lung cancer who had stable disease on radiotherapy plus ipilimumab.

This rearrangement joins TRBV9 to TRBJ2-3, with 9 positions matching TRBD2. The V gene end was trimmed by 4 bases and the J gene end by 4 bases; junction bases not matched to a gene: 4. Per germline, CDR1 SGDLS and CDR2 YYNGEE. The CDR3 is made up of 14 amino acids. CDR3 amino acids: CASSIAGESDTQYF. CDR3 nucleotides: TGTGCCAGCAGCATAGCGGGGGAATCAGATACGCAGTATTTT. The full variable domain, in which reference TRBV9 and TRBJ2-3 provide the parts outside the CDR3, is DSGVTQTPKHLITATGQRVTLRCSPRSGDLSVYWYQQSLDQGLQFLIQYYNGEERAKGNILERFSAQQFPDLHSELNLSSLELGDSALYFCASSIAGESDTQYFGPGTRLTVL.

This clone has a single count. This sequence joins TRBV2 and TRBJ2-2, with a possible D match to TRBD2 (5 bases). V lost 1 base, J lost 5 bases, and 11 bases lay in between. CDR3 size: 15 residues. In germline, CDR1 is SNHLY, CDR2 FYNNEI. The CDR3 DNA reads as TGTGCCAGCAGTGAAGTCGGGGTAGAGACCGGGGAGCTGTTTTTT. It yields the protein CASSEVGVETGELFF.

The J gene is TRBJ1-4, the V gene TRBV11-2, with a weak D call TRBD1 (6 bases). V was pared by 4 bases and J by 7 bases, with 19 bases between. The CDR3 is 16 residues long. Germline V lookup: CDR1 SGHAT, CDR2 FQNNGV. CDR3 DNA: TGTGCCAGCAGCTCCATACTCAGGGGAGGGGGTGAAAAACTGTTTTTT. This codes for CASSSILRGGGEKLFF.

The chain uses TRBV27 and TRBJ2-2; no definite D call. Germline CDR1 MNHEY, CDR2 SMNVEV (reference sequence). This CDR3 is 12 amino acids long. The V end lost 6 bases, the J end lost 7 bases, and 9 bases lay between the germline ends. The CDR3 loop reads CASSPVFGELFF. The CDR3 DNA follows: TGTGCCAGCAGCCCCGTTTTCGGGGAGCTGTTTTTT.

The chain is built from TRBV7-6 and TRBJ1-5; D gene ambiguous. The CDR3 length is 15 residues. CDR1 is SGHVS and CDR2 is FNYEAQ in the germline V gene. Trimming cost V 1 base and J 2 bases, with 9 bases left between them. The CDR3 DNA sequence: TGTGCCAGCAGCTTAGGTCCTAATGGCAATCAGCCCCAGCATTTT. Encoded protein: CASSLGPNGNQPQHF.

This clone occurred a few times. V usage is TRBV4-1 and J usage is TRBJ1-2, with 12 nucleotides matching TRBD1. Germline trimming cut 3 bases from V and 8 bases from J; bases unmatched to any gene: 7. Germline V CDR1 and CDR2: MGHRA, YSYEKL. The CDR3 covers 15 residues. The CDR3 region is CASSQGDRGRSGYTF. DNA of the CDR3: TGCGCCAGCAGCCAGGGGGACAGGGGGCGGAGCGGCTACACCTTC.

V usage is TRBV27 and J usage is TRBJ1-4; no clear D gene. Germline CDR1 is MNHEY and CDR2 is SMNVEV (reference sequence). With 0 bases removed from V and 5 bases from J, the gap between germline ends came to 4 bases. The CDR3 contains 13 residues. The CDR3 sequence is CASSLSANEKLFF. CDR3 bases: TGTGCCAGCAGTTTATCGGCGAATGAAAAACTGTTTTTT.

The chain carries TRBV2 and TRBJ1-5; the match to TRBD1 covers 8 bases. The germline V gene has CDR1 SNHLY and CDR2 FYNNEI. This CDR3 has 14 residues. The ends lost 7 bases at V and 5 bases at J; junction bases unmatched: 7. The CDR3 spells CASKQDRGDQPQHF. CDR3 nucleotide sequence: TGTGCCAGCAAGCAAGACAGGGGCGATCAGCCCCAGCATTTT.

The rearrangement links TRBV7-9 to TRBJ1-6; tentative D call: TRBD1 (6 bases). Deletions cut 1 base from V and 7 bases from J, with 11 bases between. The germline CDR1 and CDR2 sequences are SEHNR and FQNEAQ (reference sequence). CDR3 size: 15 residues. The CDR3 loop is CASSLEQGGNSPLHF. CDR3 coding DNA: TGTGCCAGCAGCTTAGAACAGGGAGGGAATTCACCCCTCCACTTT.

The rearrangement joins TRBV5-4 to TRBJ1-3, with 7 bases lining up with TRBD1. There are 16 residues in the CDR3. CDR1 is SGHNT and CDR2 is YYREEE in the germline V gene (reference sequence). V gave up 4 bases and J gave up 0 bases; unmatched junction bases: 7. Here the CDR3 DNA reads TGTGCCAGCAGCCCAGGGGGGAAAGGCTCTGGAAACACCATATATTTT. It codes for CASSPGGKGSGNTIYF.

The V call is TRBV11-2, the J call TRBJ1-4; the D gene is possibly TRBD1 (6 bases). The germline V gene encodes CDR1 SGHAT and CDR2 FQNNGV. With 1 base removed from V and 8 bases from J, the gap between germline ends came to 17 bases. The CDR3 contains 16 residues. The CDR3 DNA follows: TGTGCCAGCAGCTTAGGATACAGGGCTGGTGGAGAAAAACTGTTTTTT. Amino acid sequence: CASSLGYRAGGEKLFF.